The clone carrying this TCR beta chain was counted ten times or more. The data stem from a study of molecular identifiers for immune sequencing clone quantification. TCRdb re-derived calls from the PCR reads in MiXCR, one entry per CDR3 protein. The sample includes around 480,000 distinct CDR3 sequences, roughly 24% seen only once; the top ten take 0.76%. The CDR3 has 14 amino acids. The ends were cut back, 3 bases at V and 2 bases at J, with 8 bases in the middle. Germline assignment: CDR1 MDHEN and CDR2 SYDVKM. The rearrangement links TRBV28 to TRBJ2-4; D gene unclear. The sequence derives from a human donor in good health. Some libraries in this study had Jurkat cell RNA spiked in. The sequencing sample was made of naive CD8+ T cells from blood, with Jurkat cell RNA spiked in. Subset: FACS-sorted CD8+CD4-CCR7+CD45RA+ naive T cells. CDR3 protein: CASSFRGPKNIQYF. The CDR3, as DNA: TGTGCCAGCAGTTTTAGAGGACCCAAAAACATTCAGTACTTC.